A single sample gave rise to the 32 T cell receptor beta chains below, sequenced in a study of human T cells and chemical hapten exposure (TCRdb year 2021). Unfractionated whole blood was collected in Tempus Blood RNA tubes, and total RNA was extracted from that blood. Library preparation was by 5' RACE. Reads for this sample came from an Illumina MiSeq. The public reads were reanalyzed by TCRdb: fastp trimming at Q25, MiXCR alignment, in-frame beta chains only. Entries that share a CDR3 protein sequence are merged under the most common genes and DNA. The sample yields approximately 150,000 distinct CDR3 sequences; 4.1% were counted once. The biggest ten clones account for about 1.3% of the sample. These receptors were taken from a female donor in good health.

The rearrangement uses TRBV5-1 and TRBJ2-6; 12 positions match TRBD2. V shed 7 bases, J shed 4 bases, and the junction held 6 bases outside the gene matches. The CDR3 has 16 residues. Per germline, CDR1 SGHRS and CDR2 YFSETQ. The CDR3 sequence: CASGTSGGTGANVLTF. CDR3 bases: TGCGCCAGCGGAACTAGCGGGGGGACCGGGGCCAACGTCCTGACTTTC.

This clonotype was counted ten times or more. The chain links TRBV20-1 to TRBJ1-6; D perhaps matches TRBD1 (6 bases). The germline V gene encodes CDR1 DFQATT and CDR2 SNEGSKA (reference sequence). Trimming pared 0 bases from V and 10 bases from J, leaving 16 bases between. The CDR3 has 15 amino acids. DNA of the CDR3: TGCAGTGCTAGAGATCCCGGTACAGGGAACTCACCCCTCCACTTT. Translating it yields CSARDPGTGNSPLHF.

This clonotype was detected many times. V usage is TRBV5-1 and J usage is TRBJ1-2; tentative D call: TRBD1 (6 bases). V shed 0 bases and J shed 0 bases, with 18 bases lying between them. This CDR3 has 18 amino acids. Germline lookup yields CDR1 SGHRS and CDR2 YFSETQ. In nucleotides, the CDR3 is TGCGCCAGCAGCTTGGGACAAACAGGGACCGAAGCTAACTATGGCTACACCTTC. This encodes CASSLGQTGTEANYGYTF. Using reference TRBV5-1 and TRBJ1-2 for the parts outside the CDR3, the full variable domain is KAGVTQTPRYLIKTRGQQVTLSCSPISGHRSVSWYQQTPGQGLQFLFEYFSETQRNKGNFPGRFSGRQFSNSRSEMNVSTLELGDSALYLCASSLGQTGTEANYGYTFGSGTRLTVV.

The CDR3 sequence: CASSLGGFNTQYF. The CDR3, as DNA: TGTGCCAGCAGCTTAGGGGGTTTTAATACGCAGTATTTT. This chain connects TRBV7-9 to TRBJ2-3; no clear D gene. CDR1 is SEHNR, CDR2 FQNEAQ, per germline (reference sequence). The V and J ends lost 1 base and 7 bases respectively, with 9 bases between them. This CDR3 has 13 amino acids.

There are many counts of this clonotype. The chain has TRBV2 and TRBJ2-2, with 7 bases fitting TRBD1. With V trimmed by 5 bases and J by 6 bases, 0 bases remained unmatched. The V gene's germline CDR1 is SNHLY and CDR2 FYNNEI. The CDR3 runs 12 residues. The CDR3 DNA sequence: TGTGCCAGCAGTCAGGGGGCCGGGGAGCTGTTTTTT. This codes for CASSQGAGELFF. Full variable domain (remainder filled in from reference TRBV2 and TRBJ2-2): EPEVTQTPSHQVTQMGQEVILRCVPISNHLYFYWYRQILGQKVEFLVSFYNNEISEKSEIFDDQFSVERPDGSNFTLKIRSTKLEDSAMYFCASSQGAGELFFGEGSRLTVL.

This clonotype was counted a few times. The rearrangement links TRBV5-5 to TRBJ1-2; D may be TRBD1 (5 bases). The V gene lost 2 bases and the J gene lost 4 bases, with 18 bases spanning the gap. Germline V gene lookup returns CDR1 SGHKS and CDR2 YYEKEE (reference sequence). The CDR3 runs 16 residues. This chain's CDR3 is CASSFEKGLSFYGYTF. As DNA, the CDR3 is TGTGCCAGCAGCTTCGAGAAGGGGCTAAGCTTCTATGGCTACACCTTC.

The table lists this clonotype with a few counts. The chain links TRBV10-3 to TRBJ2-3; 14 bases map to TRBD2. The trim removed 8 bases at V and 4 bases at J, leaving 8 bases unmatched. Germline V gene lookup returns CDR1 ENHRY and CDR2 SYGVKD. This CDR3 has 16 residues. CDR3 region: CAIGGTSGGVADTQYF. DNA for the CDR3: TGTGCCATCGGGGGGACTAGCGGGGGCGTTGCAGATACGCAGTATTTT.

The sample holds many counts of this clonotype. The rearrangement links TRBV4-3 to TRBJ1-1; TRBD1 might be the D (6 bases). There are 15 residues in the CDR3. CDR1 is LGHNA and CDR2 is YSLEER in the germline V gene. The V end lost 0 bases, the J end lost 8 bases, and 16 bases lay between the germline ends. In DNA form, the CDR3 reads TGCGCCAGCAGCCAAGATGACAGGCTGCAGGTAGAAGCTTTCTTT. The encoded protein is CASSQDDRLQVEAFF.

This clonotype has a count of ten or more. The rearrangement joins TRBV19 to TRBJ2-3; D perhaps matches TRBD1 (6 bases). The V end lost 5 bases, the J end lost 0 bases, and 12 bases lay between the germline ends. CDR1 is LNHDA and CDR2 is SQIVND in the germline V gene (reference sequence). This CDR3 is built from 15 residues. The CDR3 DNA is TGTGCCAGTAGTGGACAGCAAACTAGCACAGATACGCAGTATTTT. Its protein is CASSGQQTSTDTQYF.

This clonotype came up many times. The chain is built from TRBV5-1 and TRBJ2-1; D may be TRBD2 (7 bases). CDR1 SGHRS and CDR2 YFSETQ come from the germline V gene. The ends were cut back, 2 bases at V and 7 bases at J, with 13 bases in the middle. This CDR3 is built from 14 residues. Here the CDR3 reads CASSFGGAVNEQFF. CDR3 DNA sequence: TGCGCCAGCAGCTTTGGGGGGGCCGTGAATGAGCAGTTCTTC.

This chain connects TRBV7-2 to TRBJ1-2; 9 bases line up with TRBD1. The germline V gene has CDR1 SGHTA and CDR2 FQGNSA. This CDR3 has 15 amino acids. V trimming: 3 bases; J trimming: 6 bases; junction bases outside the gene matches: 8. The CDR3 region is CASSFQTGGSDGYTF. As DNA, the CDR3 is TGTGCCAGCAGCTTTCAGACAGGGGGGAGCGATGGCTACACCTTC. Based on the CDR3 plus reference TRBV7-2 and TRBJ1-2, the full variable domain is GAGVSQSPSNKVTEKGKDVELRCDPISGHTALYWYRQSLGQGLEFLIYFQGNSAPDKSGLPSDRFSAERTGGSVSTLTIQRTQQEDSAVYLCASSFQTGGSDGYTFGSGTRLTVV.

This clonotype was observed many times. CDR3 coding DNA: TGTGCCAGCAGCTTAGAGTGGACAGAGAATGAGCAGTTCTTC. Residues: CASSLEWTENEQFF. This rearrangement joins TRBV7-2 to TRBJ2-1, with D maybe TRBD1 (6 bases). CDR1 and CDR2 from the germline V gene are SGHTA and FQGNSA. This CDR3 comprises 14 residues. The V gene lost 1 base and the J gene lost 7 bases, with 11 bases spanning the gap.

This clonotype was observed a few times. The chain is built from TRBV5-6 and TRBJ1-2; 7 nucleotides line up with TRBD1. The CDR3 totals 14 residues. Trimming cost V 2 bases and J 4 bases; bases outside gene matches: 5. Germline-derived CDR1 and CDR2 are SGHDT and YYEEEE. The CDR3 coding sequence is TGTGCCAGCAGCTTCTCGACAGGGAGCTATGGCTACACCTTC. Translating it yields CASSFSTGSYGYTF.

At least ten counts were recorded for this clonotype. The V and J genes are TRBV6-2 or TRBV6-3 and TRBJ1-2; no definite D call. The V gene's germline CDR1 is MNHEY and CDR2 SVGEGT. This CDR3 region has 14 residues. Trimming cost V 9 bases and J 6 bases, with 20 bases left between them. CDR3 coding DNA: TGTGCCAGTGCCACCGACCCAGCCGCCGATGGCTACACCTTC. This sequence encodes CASATDPAADGYTF.

Only a few counts were recorded for this clonotype. This CDR3 is CASSPFSTSYEQYF. In DNA, the CDR3 is TGTGCCAGCAGCCCATTTTCTACGAGCTACGAGCAGTACTTC. This chain links TRBV3-1 with TRBJ2-7; D gene uncertain. The CDR3 length is 14 residues. CDR1 and CDR2 (germline): LGHDT, YNNKEL (reference sequence). The ends were cut back, 4 bases at V and 3 bases at J, with 13 bases in the middle.

This clonotype showed up many times. The chain links TRBV28 to TRBJ1-2; D gene ambiguous. Germline V gene lookup returns CDR1 MDHEN and CDR2 SYDVKM. V lost 1 base and J 7 bases, leaving 4 bases between the germline ends. The CDR3 is 11 residues long. CDR3 in DNA: TGTGCCAGCAGTTTATCCCTTGGCTACACCTTC. The encoded protein is CASSLSLGYTF.

This clonotype was seen repeatedly, ten times or more. V usage is TRBV12-3 or TRBV12-4 and J usage is TRBJ2-7, with D possibly called TRBD1 or TRBD2 (6 bases each). The CDR3 totals 16 residues. V shed 5 bases and J shed 5 bases, with 22 bases lying between them. In DNA form, the CDR3 reads TGTGCCAGCAGTATTCTTAGAACCGGGGGCAGCGACGAGCAGTACTTC. Its translation: CASSILRTGGSDEQYF.

In its sample, this clonotype was seen a few times. This rearrangement joins TRBV7-2 to TRBJ2-1, with 8 bases fitting TRBD2. Germline V gene sequence: CDR1 SGHTA, CDR2 FQGNSA. The CDR3 consists of 16 residues. V gave up 1 base and J gave up 8 bases; unmatched junction bases: 10. Written as DNA, the CDR3 is TGTGCCAGCAGCTTAGGCAAGCGGGGGTTAATTGATGAGCAGTTCTTC. This sequence encodes CASSLGKRGLIDEQFF.

This clonotype was detected ten times or more. The chain is built from TRBV12-3 or TRBV12-4 and TRBJ2-1; D is undetermined. The CDR3 loop spans 15 amino acids. Between the trimmed V and J ends, which lost 8 bases and 0 bases, there was a span of 14 bases. CDR3 bases: TGTGCCAGCCTCAGGCGTCAGAGCTCCTACAATGAGCAGTTCTTC. It yields the protein CASLRRQSSYNEQFF.

In nucleotides, the CDR3 is TGTGCCAGCAGTTCCTCCGGGGGACTTTACAATGAGCAGTTCTTC. Translated: CASSSSGGLYNEQFF. The chain couples TRBV12-3 or TRBV12-4 to TRBJ2-1, with a weak D call TRBD2 (6 bases). The V end lost 4 bases, the J end lost 4 bases, and 14 bases lay between the germline ends. This CDR3 is 15 amino acids long.

In its sample, this clonotype was seen many times. V gene TRBV19 combines with J gene TRBJ1-6; D gene unclear. Deletions cut 3 bases from V and 9 bases from J, with 6 bases between. CDR1 and CDR2 (germline): LNHDA, SQIVND (reference sequence). This CDR3 has 12 residues. CDR3 DNA sequence: TGTGCCAGTAGTATCCTAGGTTCACCCCTCCACTTT. It codes for CASSILGSPLHF.

The chain joins TRBV5-5 to TRBJ2-3, with D possibly matching TRBD2 (6 bases). CDR3 length: 16 residues. CDR1 is SGHKS and CDR2 is YYEKEE in the germline V gene (reference sequence). Trimming took off 2 bases at V and 3 bases at J, with 16 bases between the two ends. The CDR3 here is CASSLAGSPITDTQYF. The CDR3 nucleotides read TGTGCCAGCAGCTTAGCGGGCTCCCCTATAACAGATACGCAGTATTTT.

This clonotype was detected ten times or more. This chain connects TRBV5-1 to TRBJ2-3; D gene uncertain. Germline V lookup: CDR1 SGHRS, CDR2 YFSETQ. CDR3 size: 14 residues. The V end was cut by 1 base, the J end by 2 bases, with 8 bases between. The CDR3 here is CASSLLSLTDTQYF. The CDR3 DNA follows: TGCGCCAGCAGCTTGTTAAGCCTCACAGATACGCAGTATTTT.

This clonotype has a count of ten or more. The chain recombines TRBV6-5 with TRBJ1-1; TRBD1 agrees at 8 bases. V was clipped by 6 bases and J by 5 bases; unmatched bases: 11. The CDR3 covers 15 residues. Germline V gene lookup returns CDR1 MNHEY and CDR2 SVGAGI. The chain's CDR3 is CASSLEGQGVTEAFF. The CDR3 bases are TGTGCCAGCAGCCTTGAAGGACAGGGTGTTACTGAAGCTTTCTTT.

The chain has TRBV7-9 and TRBJ2-6; D unresolved. Germline V gene sequence: CDR1 SEHNR, CDR2 FQNEAQ (reference sequence). Trimming removed 4 bases at V and 6 bases at J, with 19 bases between. The CDR3 runs to 17 residues. The CDR3 DNA sequence: TGTGCCAGCAGCTCCGGCCGCATGAATCTTGAGGCCAACGTCCTGACTTTC. It translates to CASSSGRMNLEANVLTF.

In this sample, this clonotype turned up many times. The gene calls are TRBV4-3 and TRBJ2-3, with D possibly matching TRBD2 (6 bases). Per germline, CDR1 LGHNA and CDR2 YSLEER. This CDR3 has 14 amino acids. The germline V and J ends were trimmed by 1 base and 6 bases, with 11 bases remaining between them. For the CDR3, the DNA is TGCGCCAGCAGCCAAGCACCCGCGGGGGATACGCAGTATTTT. Its translation is CASSQAPAGDTQYF.

This clonotype has at least ten counts. The gene calls are TRBV29-1 and TRBJ1-1; perhaps TRBD1 as D (5 bases). The CDR3 consists of 13 residues. V was trimmed by 5 bases and J by 0 bases, leaving 10 bases between them. The germline V gene has CDR1 SQVTM and CDR2 ANQGSEA. The CDR3 loop reads CSVSLGVNTEAFF. In DNA form, the CDR3 reads TGCAGCGTTTCTCTAGGGGTGAACACTGAAGCTTTCTTT.

This clonotype was observed many times. The chain joins TRBV3-1 to TRBJ1-5; D not resolved. From germline, CDR1 is LGHDT and CDR2 YNNKEL (reference sequence). The V end lost 5 bases, the J end lost 5 bases, and 10 bases lay between the germline ends. This CDR3 comprises 13 residues. CDR3 in DNA: TGTGCCAGCAGCGGAGGTCGGGATCAGCCCCAGCATTTT. Amino acid sequence: CASSGGRDQPQHF. The whole variable domain, filled in from reference TRBV3-1 and TRBJ1-5, reads DTAVSQTPKYLVTQMGNDKSIKCEQNLGHDTMYWYKQDSKKFLKIMFSYNNKELIINETVPNRFSPKSPDKAHLNLHINSLELGDSAVYFCASSGGRDQPQHFGDGTRLSIL.

Only a few counts were recorded for this clonotype. This chain uses TRBV12-3 or TRBV12-4 with TRBJ2-7; the D gene is possibly TRBD2 (6 bases). Trimming stripped 7 bases from V and 3 bases from J, with 19 bases between. CDR3 length: 15 amino acids. This CDR3 reads CASTHKGRSLYEQYF. The CDR3 DNA is TGTGCCAGCACCCATAAAGGGAGGTCCCTCTACGAGCAGTACTTC.

Ten or more counts support this clonotype. The chain recombines TRBV6-1 with TRBJ2-1; either TRBD1 or TRBD2 may fit D (5 bases each). Looked up from germline, CDR1 is MNHNS and CDR2 is SASEGT. The ends were cut back, 4 bases at V and 9 bases at J, with 16 bases in the middle. The CDR3 spans 14 residues. CDR3 loop: CASSAISAGGEQFF. Here the CDR3 DNA reads TGTGCCAGCAGTGCCATTAGCGCTGGGGGTGAGCAGTTCTTC.

The table lists this clonotype with many counts. The rearrangement links TRBV20-1 to TRBJ2-7; maybe TRBD1 (5 bases). CDR3 length: 13 residues. Trimming removed 4 bases at V and 1 base at J, with 11 bases between. Germline CDR1 and CDR2: DFQATT and SNEGSKA (reference sequence). Written as DNA, the CDR3 is TGCAGTGCTACCGCCAGGGTGTCCTACGAGCAGTACTTC. As protein: CSATARVSYEQYF.

To note about this clonotype: A read error is possible here, since a much larger clone lies one base away. The chain joins TRBV14 to TRBJ2-7; a possible D gene is TRBD1 (6 bases). Germline V gene data show CDR1 as SGHDN and CDR2 as FVKESK. Between the trimmed V and J ends, which lost 1 base and 5 bases, there was a span of 15 bases. CDR3 size: 15 residues. The CDR3 is CASSQVGAQSDEQYF. The CDR3 DNA follows: TGTGCCAGCAGCCAAGTGGGGGCGCAATCCGACGAGCAGTACTTC. The variable domain in full, completed from reference TRBV14 and TRBJ2-7, reads EAGVTQFPSHSVIEKGQTVTLRCDPISGHDNLYWYRRVMGKEIKFLLHFVKESKQDESGMPNNRFLAERTGGTYSTLKVQPAELEDSGVYFCASSQVGAQSDEQYFGPGTRLTVT.